The rows below give T cell receptor beta chains drawn from one sample of a study of shared clonotypes between healthy human individuals. Only in-frame clones appear in the TCRdb table, and some are missing; sequencing was by immunoSEQ multiplex PCR. Among 2 million to 2.5 million clones listed, approximately 96% were seen once. Sequencing input: naive CD4+ T cells sorted from blood. Every receptor here comes from a man younger than 30 in good health. Each CDR3 is given with its conserved first and last residue. The order of the fields is V gene, clone size, J gene, D gene, CDR3 protein, CDR3 DNA. The D gene is left open where the match is weak. Clone size appears in some rows only: once, few, many, or a class for an expanded clone.

TRBV7-2	-	TRBJ2-7	-	CASSPGDYEQYF	TGTGCCAGCAGCCCAGGGGACTACGAGCAGTACTTC
TRBV6-6	once	TRBJ1-2	TRBD1	CASTDLDRGYGYTF	TGTGCCAGCACCGACTTAGACAGGGGCTATGGCTACACCTTC
TRBV4-1	once	TRBJ1-4	-	CASSQIGQGTTRAFF	TGCGCCAGCAGCCAAATTGGGCAGGGGACCACGAGGGCATTTTTT
TRBV30	-	TRBJ1-6	TRBD1	CAWSNRGQNSPLHF	TGTGCCTGGAGTAACAGGGGGCAGAATTCACCCCTCCACTTT
TRBV6-6	-	TRBJ2-7	-	CASSYPGSGPTEQYF	TGTGCCAGCAGTTATCCGGGCAGTGGGCCGACCGAGCAGTACTTC
TRBV6-1	-	TRBJ2-7	-	CASSESPGRTYEQYF	TGTGCCAGCAGTGAAAGCCCGGGTCGAACCTACGAGCAGTACTTC
TRBV7-9	-	TRBJ1-3	-	CASNPTNSSGNTIYF	TGTGCCAGCAACCCGACAAATTCCTCTGGAAACACCATATATTTT
TRBV30	-	TRBJ2-7	TRBD2	CAWSVRLAGGPYEQYF	TGTGCCTGGAGTGTACGGCTAGCGGGAGGGCCCTACGAGCAGTACTTC
TRBV18	-	TRBJ2-7	TRBD1	CASSPPGQGAYEQYF	TGTGCCAGCTCACCTCCGGGACAGGGGGCATACGAGCAGTACTTC
TRBV5-1	-	TRBJ2-7	-	CASTPDTTYEQYF	TGCGCCAGCACACCGGACACTACCTACGAGCAGTACTTC
TRBV2	-	TRBJ2-1	TRBD2	CASSETSGGYNEQFF	TGTGCCAGCAGTGAAACTAGCGGGGGATACAATGAGCAGTTCTTC
TRBV28	-	TRBJ2-2	-	CASSLLGRTGENTGELFF	TGTGCCAGCAGCCTCTTAGGGAGAACAGGAGAGAACACCGGGGAGCTGTTTTTT
TRBV10-2	-	TRBJ1-4	TRBD1	CASSEDRVAAEKLFF	TGCGCCAGCAGTGAGGACAGGGTTGCGGCGGAAAAACTGTTTTTT
TRBV7-7	-	TRBJ2-1	-	CASSLTEWGNEQFF	TGTGCTAGCAGCTTAACAGAATGGGGTAATGAGCAGTTCTTC
TRBV28	-	TRBJ1-4	-	CASSLTQGKLFF	TGTGCCAGCAGTTTAACCCAAGGGAAACTGTTTTTT
TRBV11-3	-	TRBJ2-1	-	CASSFEGEQFF	TGTGCCAGCAGCTTCGAGGGAGAGCAGTTCTTC
TRBV5-1	-	TRBJ2-3	TRBD2	CASSLAGGSGRGTDTQYF	TGCGCCAGCAGCTTGGCTGGGGGGAGCGGGAGAGGAACAGATACGCAGTATTTT
TRBV28	-	TRBJ1-1	TRBD1	CASSLQGRKAFF	TGTGCCAGCAGTCTACAGGGGCGGAAAGCTTTCTTT
TRBV10-3	-	TRBJ1-3	-	CAISGQAASGNTIYF	TGTGCCATCAGTGGACAGGCCGCCTCTGGAAACACCATATATTTT
TRBV5-6	-	TRBJ1-1	-	CASIYNTEAFF	TGTGCCAGCATATATAACACTGAAGCTTTCTTT
TRBV6-6	-	TRBJ1-5	-	CASSYGGADQPQHF	TGTGCCAGCAGTTACGGGGGGGCCGATCAGCCCCAGCATTTT
TRBV19	-	TRBJ2-1	-	CASSIGPSRDNEQFF	TGTGCCAGTAGTATAGGCCCCTCGAGAGACAATGAGCAGTTCTTC
TRBV27	-	TRBJ2-1	TRBD2	CASSLRTSGSVNNEQFF	TGTGCCAGCAGTTTAAGGACTAGCGGGAGCGTTAACAATGAGCAGTTCTTC
TRBV30	-	TRBJ1-2	-	CAWSVRAAYGYTF	TGTGCCTGGAGTGTAAGAGCAGCTTATGGCTACACCTTC
TRBV6-5	-	TRBJ2-7	TRBD1	CASSSAGQGRIYEQYF	TGTGCCAGCAGTTCCGCGGGACAGGGGCGTATCTACGAGCAGTACTTC
TRBV11-3	once	TRBJ2-1	TRBD1	CASSPGQGDVYNEQFF	TGTGCCAGCAGCCCGGGACAGGGGGACGTCTACAATGAGCAGTTCTTC
TRBV4-1	-	TRBJ2-3	-	CASSQGSGTDTQYF	TGCGCCAGCAGCCAAGGATCGGGCACAGATACGCAGTATTTT
TRBV28	-	TRBJ2-3	TRBD1	CASSSAGTGKDTQYF	TGTGCCAGCAGTTCAGCCGGGACAGGGAAAGATACGCAGTATTTT
TRBV19	-	TRBJ2-1	-	CASSSGVTVRRPYNEQFF	TGTGCCAGTAGTTCAGGGGTGACCGTCCGGCGACCCTACAATGAGCAGTTCTTC
TRBV18	-	TRBJ2-2	-	CATAGRLNTGELFF	TGTGCCACCGCGGGACGCCTGAACACCGGGGAGCTGTTTTTT
TRBV10-1	once	TRBJ1-5	-	CASSEGDQPQHF	TGCGCCAGCAGTGAAGGGGATCAGCCCCAGCATTTT
TRBV10-1	-	TRBJ1-4	-	CASSEVGGGLDEKLFF	TGCGCCAGCAGTGAAGTTGGGGGGGGATTAGATGAAAAACTGTTTTTT
TRBV19	-	TRBJ1-1	TRBD1	CASSKQGGTEAFF	TGTGCCAGTAGCAAACAGGGGGGTACTGAAGCTTTCTTT
TRBV6-1	-	TRBJ2-6	TRBD1	CASSEVDRGWVLTF	TGTGCCAGCAGTGAAGTGGACAGGGGATGGGTCCTGACTTTC
TRBV7-9	-	TRBJ1-3	-	CASSSRTVSGNTIYF	TGTGCCAGCAGCTCCCGGACTGTCTCTGGAAACACCATATATTTT
TRBV18	-	TRBJ2-5	-	CASSPEGPETQYF	TGTGCCAGCTCCCCAGAGGGGCCAGAGACCCAGTACTTC
TRBV28	-	TRBJ1-2	-	CASTNSPPLYGYTF	TGTGCCAGCACCAACTCCCCCCCCCTCTATGGCTACACCTTC
TRBV29-1	-	TRBJ1-1	-	CSVGQMNTEAFF	TGCAGCGTTGGGCAGATGAACACTGAAGCTTTCTTT
TRBV29-1	-	TRBJ2-3	-	CSVGEGKPDTQYF	TGCAGCGTCGGGGAAGGGAAGCCAGATACGCAGTATTTT
TRBV18	-	TRBJ2-7	-	CASSPTGQQYF	TGTGCCAGCTCACCAACGGGACAGCAGTACTTC
TRBV6-5	once	TRBJ1-1	-	CASSQPGAEREAFF	TGTGCCAGCAGCCAACCGGGAGCTGAAAGAGAAGCTTTCTTT
TRBV5-4	-	TRBJ2-7	TRBD1	CASSLYGTGLSYEQYF	TGTGCCAGCAGCTTGTATGGGACAGGGCTTTCCTACGAGCAGTACTTC